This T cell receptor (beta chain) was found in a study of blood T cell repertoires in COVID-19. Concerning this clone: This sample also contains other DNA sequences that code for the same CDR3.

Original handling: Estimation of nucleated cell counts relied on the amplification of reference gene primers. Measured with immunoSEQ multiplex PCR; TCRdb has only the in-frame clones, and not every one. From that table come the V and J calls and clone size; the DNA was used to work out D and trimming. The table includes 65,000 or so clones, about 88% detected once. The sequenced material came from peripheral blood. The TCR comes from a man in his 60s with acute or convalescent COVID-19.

The CDR3 DNA follows: TGTGCCAGCAGCCGTCAGGGGTCGAACACTGAAGCTTTCTTT. Encoded protein: CASSRQGSNTEAFF. The chain carries TRBV7-9 and TRBJ1-1, with D perhaps matching TRBD1 (6 bases). Between the trimmed V and J ends, which lost 5 bases and 1 base, there was a span of 11 bases. The CDR3 has 14 amino acids. Germline assignment: CDR1 SEHNR and CDR2 FQNEAQ (reference sequence).